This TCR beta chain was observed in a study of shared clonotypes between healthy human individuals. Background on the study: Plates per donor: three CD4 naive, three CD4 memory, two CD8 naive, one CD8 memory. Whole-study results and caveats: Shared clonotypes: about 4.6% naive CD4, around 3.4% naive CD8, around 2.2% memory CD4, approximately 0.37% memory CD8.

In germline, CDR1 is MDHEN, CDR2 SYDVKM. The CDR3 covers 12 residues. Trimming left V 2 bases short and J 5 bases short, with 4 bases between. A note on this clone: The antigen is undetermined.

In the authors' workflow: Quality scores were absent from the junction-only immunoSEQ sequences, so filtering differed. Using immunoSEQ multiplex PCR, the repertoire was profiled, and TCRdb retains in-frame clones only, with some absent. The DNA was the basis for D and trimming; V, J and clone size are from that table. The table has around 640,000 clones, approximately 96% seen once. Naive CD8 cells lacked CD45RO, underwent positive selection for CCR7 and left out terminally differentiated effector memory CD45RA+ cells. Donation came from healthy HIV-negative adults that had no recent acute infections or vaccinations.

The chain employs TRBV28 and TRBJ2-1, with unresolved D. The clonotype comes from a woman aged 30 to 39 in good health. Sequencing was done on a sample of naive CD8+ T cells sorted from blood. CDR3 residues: CASSLGHNEQFF. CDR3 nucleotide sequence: TGTGCCAGCAGTTTAGGTCACAATGAGCAGTTCTTC.